This TCR beta chain was sequenced for a study of human T cells and chemical hapten exposure. Time point in this sample: patch test 2, 6 weeks after DPC sensitization. Stated treatment: therapeutic diphenylcyclopropenone sensitization with weekly scalp DPC. The CDR3 sequence is 15 residues long. CDR1 is SGHAT, CDR2 FQNNGV, per germline. The V gene end was trimmed by 5 bases and the J gene end by 2 bases; junction bases not matched to a gene: 6. In TCRdb, the RACE reads were re-called with MiXCR into one record per CDR3 protein. The table records some 89,000 distinct CDR3 sequences, more than 8.5% of them present only once. This clonotype turned up a few times.

The source of this sequence is a woman aged 25 to 39 with alopecia areata. Some clones in this sample may be carry-over from other donors' samples. The sequences come from whole blood, collected in connection with sensitization to the hapten diphenylcyclopropenone (DPC). The chain couples TRBV11-2 to TRBJ2-1, with 7 bases aligning to TRBD2. CDR3 in amino acids: CASSPELAPYNEQFF. CDR3 sequence (DNA): TGTGCCAGCAGCCCCGAACTAGCGCCCTACAATGAGCAGTTCTTC. Based on the CDR3 plus reference TRBV11-2 and TRBJ2-1, the full variable domain is EAGVAQSPRYKIIEKRQSVAFWCNPISGHATLYWYQQILGQGPKLLIQFQNNGVVDDSQLPKDRFSAERLKGVDSTLKIQPAKLEDSAVYLCASSPELAPYNEQFFGPGTRLTVL.